The sequence of this T cell receptor beta chain was determined in a study of early T cells in non-severe SARS-CoV-2 infection. This clonotype appeared many times. TCRdb independently ran MiXCR on the 5' RACE reads; one entry per CDR3 protein. The sample lists about 26,000 distinct CDR3 sequences; 4% to 6% were seen once. CDR1 GTSNPN and CDR2 SVGIG come from the germline V gene (reference sequence). The V end was cut by 3 bases, the J end by 2 bases, with 5 bases between. CDR3 length equals 11 residues. This chain connects TRBV30 to TRBJ2-7; unclear D gene. This receptor was obtained from an adult who was a healthcare worker with PCR-confirmed SARS-CoV-2 infection or an uninfected control (not recorded which). Sequenced material: whole blood. The CDR3 sequence is CAWSRPYEQYF. Here the CDR3 DNA reads TGTGCCTGGAGCCGACCCTACGAGCAGTACTTC.